Sequencing of this T cell receptor (beta chain) was carried out in a study of shared clonotypes between healthy human individuals. Measured with immunoSEQ multiplex PCR; TCRdb has only the in-frame clones, and not every one. Of under 600,000 clones listed, 90% to 97% are singletons. This CDR3 comprises 13 residues. The germline V and J ends were trimmed by 4 bases and 1 base, with 7 bases remaining between them. Germline lookup yields CDR1 SGHTA and CDR2 FQGTGA. The receptor's source is a young woman in good health. What was sequenced was naive CD4+ T cells sorted from blood. Noted subset: CD45RA+ positively selected. The chain carries TRBV7-3 and TRBJ1-1, with D unclear. The CDR3 DNA reads TGTGCCAGCAGCTCCTCGGGGAACACTGAAGCTTTCTTT. Translated: CASSSSGNTEAFF.